The 15 T cell receptor beta chains below all came from one sample that was sequenced in a study of pediatric ulcerative colitis. The table came from immunoSEQ multiplex PCR; TCRdb's copy has only in-frame clones and leaves some out. The sample shows tens of thousands of clones, just over 75% of them seen only once. Sequencing was done on a sample of blood. These receptors all come from a boy between 10 and 17 years old with moderate ulcerative colitis.

This chain uses TRBV7-9 with TRBJ2-1, with TRBD2 identical over 10 bases. Germline V gives CDR1 SEHNR, CDR2 FQNEAQ (reference sequence). The ends lost 2 bases at V and 7 bases at J; junction bases unmatched: 2. The CDR3 is 14 residues long. The CDR3 loop is CASSLLAGDNEQFF. The DNA for the CDR3 is TGTGCCAGCAGCTTACTAGCGGGGGATAATGAGCAGTTCTTC.

This clone was observed a single time. The V and J genes are TRBV27 and TRBJ1-2; D possibly corresponds to TRBD1 (5 bases). The CDR3 is 13 amino acids. CDR1 is MNHEY and CDR2 is SMNVEV in the germline V gene (reference sequence). V dropped 6 bases and J dropped 4 bases, with 12 bases sitting between them. The CDR3 reads CASSPTGVYGYTF. The CDR3 DNA sequence: TGTGCCAGCAGCCCCACGGGGGTCTATGGCTACACCTTC.

The chain uses TRBV18 and TRBJ2-2, with unresolved D. Germline V gene lookup returns CDR1 KGHSH and CDR2 LQKENI. This CDR3 has 15 residues. The ends were cut back, 3 bases at V and 3 bases at J, with 11 bases in the middle. In DNA form, the CDR3 reads TGTGCCAGCTCACCCGAAGGTTGGGACACCGGGGAGCTGTTTTTT. It is translated as CASSPEGWDTGELFF.

The chain has TRBV10-1 and TRBJ1-1; D remains unclear. V lost 2 bases to trimming and J lost 1 base, with 17 bases between them. CDR3 size: 17 residues. CDR1 and CDR2 (germline): WNHNN, SYGVQD (reference sequence). The CDR3 region is CASSETNKLNKNTEAFF. CDR3 DNA sequence: TGCGCCAGCAGTGAGACTAACAAACTAAATAAGAACACTGAAGCTTTCTTT.

This clone was observed once. The chain employs TRBV5-1 and TRBJ1-1; D is possibly TRBD1 (6 bases). With 8 bases removed from V and 3 bases from J, the gap between germline ends came to 20 bases. The CDR3 is 15 residues long. CDR1 is SGHRS, CDR2 YFSETQ, per germline. This CDR3 is CASQNTQGFHTEAFF. The CDR3 coding sequence is TGCGCCAGTCAAAACACGCAGGGGTTCCACACTGAAGCTTTCTTT. The variable domain in full, with the rest retrieved from reference TRBV5-1 and TRBJ1-1, is KAGVTQTPRYLIKTRGQQVTLSCSPISGHRSVSWYQQTPGQGLQFLFEYFSETQRNKGNFPGRFSGRQFSNSRSEMNVSTLELGDSALYLCASQNTQGFHTEAFFGQGTRLTVV.

This chain connects TRBV10-3 to TRBJ1-2, with D possibly matching TRBD1 (6 bases). V was shortened by 9 bases and J by 8 bases, with 19 bases between the two germline ends. Germline V lookup: CDR1 ENHRY, CDR2 SYGVKD. The CDR3 contains 13 residues. The chain's CDR3 is CAIARDTVSGYTF. CDR3 nucleotide sequence: TGTGCCATAGCTAGGGACACCGTAAGCGGCTACACCTTC.

V usage is TRBV7-9 and J usage is TRBJ2-2, with D possibly TRBD1 on 5 matching bases. Germline lookup yields CDR1 SEHNR and CDR2 FQNEAQ (reference sequence). Trimming removed 3 bases from V and 0 bases from J, with 8 bases in between. The CDR3 length is 15 residues. The CDR3 DNA reads TGTGCCAGCAGCTTGGGGCAGGCGAACACCGGGGAGCTGTTTTTT. The encoded protein is CASSLGQANTGELFF.

This chain links TRBV5-6 with TRBJ2-3, with TRBD1 as a possible D gene (5 bases). The CDR3 loop spans 18 amino acids. Trimming stripped 0 bases from V and 2 bases from J, with 19 bases between. Germline CDR1 SGHDT, CDR2 YYEEEE. The CDR3 nucleotides are TGTGCCAGCAGCTTGGGCAGGGATGGCCGAAGCTTCACAGATACGCAGTATTTT. This translates into CASSLGRDGRSFTDTQYF.

This clone was counted between two and nine times. The chain has TRBV7-9 and TRBJ1-5; possible D gene TRBD1, 5 bases. V shed 4 bases and J shed 4 bases, with 11 bases lying between them. The length of the CDR3 is 14 residues. Germline assignment: CDR1 SEHNR and CDR2 FQNEAQ (reference sequence). The CDR3 sequence is CASSSEWGNQPQHF. CDR3 nucleotides: TGTGCCAGCAGCTCCGAGTGGGGGAATCAGCCCCAGCATTTT.

V usage is TRBV7-3 and J usage is TRBJ2-1; TRBD2 matches 15 bases. V was pared by 2 bases and J by 0 bases, with 5 bases of the junction left unmatched. This CDR3 has 19 amino acids. Germline CDR1 reads SGHTA; CDR2 reads FQGTGA. CDR3: CASSLYGTSGGSSYNEQFF. The CDR3 DNA reads TGTGCCAGCAGCTTATACGGGACTAGCGGGGGGTCCTCCTACAATGAGCAGTTCTTC.

This clone was recorded a few times. This chain uses TRBV7-3 with TRBJ1-1; 10 bases are shared with TRBD1. The CDR3 is 15 amino acids. Looked up from germline, CDR1 is SGHTA and CDR2 is FQGTGA. Germline trimming cut 5 bases from V and 4 bases from J; bases unmatched to any gene: 7. The CDR3 sequence is CASSDGQGGVTEAFF. The CDR3 bases are TGTGCCAGCAGCGACGGACAGGGGGGTGTCACTGAAGCTTTCTTT.

The gene calls are TRBV6-1 and TRBJ2-7, with 13 bases lining up with TRBD2. This CDR3 comprises 15 residues. The V and J ends lost 4 bases and 9 bases, in that order; junction bases with no gene match: 9. The germline V gene encodes CDR1 MNHNS and CDR2 SASEGT. The CDR3 loop reads CASSGLTSGRYRQYF. The CDR3 DNA follows: TGTGCCAGCAGTGGTTTGACTAGCGGGAGGTATCGGCAGTACTTC.

The J gene is TRBJ1-2, the V gene TRBV19; TRBD1 aligns across 7 bases. V was clipped by 5 bases and J by 8 bases; unmatched bases: 14. The CDR3 has 15 amino acids. Germline CDR1 and CDR2: LNHDA and SQIVND (reference sequence). The CDR3 sequence is CASSRSSPGGGGYTF. The CDR3 DNA sequence: TGTGCCAGTAGTCGCTCGTCCCCAGGGGGTGGAGGCTACACCTTC. Based on the CDR3 plus reference TRBV19 and TRBJ1-2, the full variable domain is DGGITQSPKYLFRKEGQNVTLSCEQNLNHDAMYWYRQDPGQGLRLIYYSQIVNDFQKGDIAEGYSVSREKKESFPLTVTSAQKNPTAFYLCASSRSSPGGGGYTFGSGTRLTVV.

The chain carries TRBV6-1 and TRBJ2-1, with 13 bases that match TRBD2. CDR3 length: 19 residues. Germline-derived CDR1 and CDR2 are MNHNS and SASEGT. With 1 base clipped from V and 4 bases from J, the junction kept 10 bases outside the gene matches. CDR3 amino acids: CASSEDPLAGGYRYNEQFF. In nucleotides, the CDR3 is TGTGCCAGCAGTGAAGACCCACTAGCGGGGGGGTACAGGTACAATGAGCAGTTCTTC.

CDR3 amino acids: CASSPGAGGKSGEAFF. For the CDR3, the DNA is TGTGCCAGCAGCCCCGGGGCAGGGGGAAAATCGGGTGAAGCTTTCTTT. V and J are TRBV5-6 and TRBJ1-1, with 7 bases that match TRBD1. Germline values: CDR1 SGHDT, CDR2 YYEEEE. The CDR3 consists of 16 residues. The V gene end was trimmed by 4 bases and the J gene end by 7 bases; junction bases not matched to a gene: 16. Using reference TRBV5-6 and TRBJ1-1 for the parts outside the CDR3, the full variable domain is DAGVTQSPTHLIKTRGQQVTLRCSPKSGHDTVSWYQQALGQGPQFIFQYYEEEERQRGNFPDRFSGHQFPNYSSELNVNALLLGDSALYLCASSPGAGGKSGEAFFGQGTRLTVV.